This T cell receptor (beta chain) was captured by sequencing in a study of CD8 T cells in cerebrospinal fluid in Alzheimer's disease (dated by TCRdb to the early 2020s). In terms of the full investigation: The study assessed CSF T cell clonal expansion with two single-cell approaches: plate-based nested PCR sequencing and droplet-based sequencing. Whether clonally expanded T cells were present in cerebrospinal fluid from healthy elderly individuals and from patients with neurodegenerative disease was tested. The CSF gene-expression analysis, which included patients with Parkinson's disease, covered a total of roughly 25 samples. In the droplet-based CSF analysis comparing patients with controls, 10 or so healthy controls (roughly 11,000 cells) and 10 or so patients with MCI or Alzheimer's disease (around 10,000 cells) were included. What the authors observed across the whole study: In patients with MCI or Alzheimer's disease, the biggest CSF clone accounted for a larger percentage of TCRs than in controls. Only samples with detectable clones (roughly eleven healthy, 5 MCI, 5 AD, 6 PD) were included in the overall clonality comparison. The EBV-specific clones were neither the most highly expanded clones nor enriched among patients. In pooled data, a highly expanded clone (at least 3% of TCRs) occurred in 1 of 10 healthy subjects versus most of the 6 Alzheimer's patients. It was cautioned by the authors that a causal link between EBV and Alzheimer's disease is not established by the detection of EBV-specific TCRs in CSF.

All participants were free of acute infectious disease and in good physical condition. Neurodegeneration in patients was confirmed with biomarkers including neurofilament, amyloid-beta and tau. For droplet-based sequencing, live CSF cells were sorted with a live/dead marker. CSF was obtained by lumbar puncture, and immune cells were pelleted by centrifugation at 300g. Each CSF sample was checked for red blood cells, and any sample showing blood contamination was excluded. CSF cells were cryopreserved by placing the cells in freezing medium, freezing the cells overnight at -80 degrees C, and then storing the cells in liquid nitrogen. Before analysis, CSF samples were stored for less than seven months. The library was made by 10x single-cell sequencing. 10X Genomics single-cell V(D)J and 5' gene-expression libraries were used to profile CSF cells. An Illumina NextSeq550 was used to sequence the CSF single-cell TCR libraries. The authors processed their data as follows. V(D)J reads were aligned to the vdj-GRCh38 alts ensemble 2.0.0 reference and processed with the Cell Ranger vdj pipeline. Clonotypes were defined as cell barcodes sharing the same set of productive CDR3 nucleotide sequences. To link clonality with transcriptional profiles, clonotype information was added to the Seurat v3.0 gene-expression metadata. Any CSF cell with more than 1,800 genes, more than 7,500 UMIs or more than 10% mitochondrial reads was removed. To find TCRs with known antigen specificity, CDR3-beta sequences were matched against VDJdb. Network analysis of clone sharing used the R package qgraph and included only TCRs with complete alpha and beta chains. TCRdb reprocessed the raw reads; every CDR3 protein sequence is a single record, and DNA is not supplied. The authors' filters were not applied to this entry. The sample's clone listing holds a few hundred distinct CDR3 sequences. The ten largest account for more than 35% of the sample.

Going by frequency alone, this clonotype is medium-sized (0.01 to 0.1%); a count is unavailable. The clone's antigen remains unknown. The CDR3 numbers 14 residues from cysteine through phenylalanine. DNA is not on record. This receptor was obtained from a human donor with mild cognitive impairment. Sequences were obtained from cerebrospinal fluid. Recombination linked TRBV12-3 or TRBV12-4 to TRBJ1-2; TCRdb returns TRBD1, unconfirmable since there is no DNA. The CDR3 reads as follows: CASSFTGSFYGYTF.